This T cell receptor (beta chain) is from a study of shared clonotypes between healthy human individuals (dated by TCRdb to 2019 to 2021). Regarding the complete study: Three men and two women, aged 18 to 49 years, made up the cohort. For each donor, CD4 naive and CD4 memory were each run on three plates, CD8 naive on two plates, and CD8 memory on one plate. Blood TCR repertoires of five healthy adults were deeply sequenced to estimate repertoire size and the extent of clonotype sharing between individuals. Libraries were prepared and TCR repertoires were sequenced by different laboratories using diverse techniques, in order to increase sequencing depth and limit assay-specific biases. Each donor's leukapheresis produced roughly between roughly 0.85 and 10 billion PBMCs.

Using the deep immunoSEQ assay, multiplex PCR amplified TCR CDR3 regions from genomic DNA. For each cell subset, the extracted genomic DNA was distributed evenly across all wells of several immunoSEQ 96-well plates, and each plate served as one replicate. For sorted subsets, 150 to 250 ng genomic DNA, equal to tens of thousands of T cell genomes, was loaded into each replicate PCR. The purified libraries were quantified using a Qubit 3.0 fluorometer, sized with a Bioanalyzer 2100, and then quantified again using the KAPA Library Quantification kit. Every immunoSEQ 96-well plate was sequenced on a dedicated single-read 150-cycle Illumina NextSeq 550 flow cell. The authors' analysis ran thus. Because the immunoSEQ output included only junctional sequences and no quality scores, the filtering could not be the same as the filtering used for full-length reads. Sequences were annotated with PyIR, a Python wrapper for IgBLAST v1.9, using IMGT germline references to assign V/J genes and CDR3. Any read was removed if the V/J assignment was weak (E-value above 1e-6), the CDR3 was missing, or the read contained stop codons, out-of-frame junctions, or ambiguous translated residues. A V3J clonotype was defined by an identical inferred V gene, J gene, and CDR3 amino acid sequence. To compute the percentage overlap between repertoires, the number of shared unique clonotypes was divided by the size of the smaller repertoire. Richness of each repertoire was evaluated using RTK rarefaction, the Chao1 estimator, and Recon v2.1 estimates of unobserved clonotypes. OLGA was used to compute generation probabilities for all TCRbeta clonotypes that the gDNA method yielded from several donors. Not all clones reach the TCRdb copy of this immuneACCESS table, which keeps in-frame sequences only. Checked studies attribute under half of the gap to unresolved V genes and leave the rest unexplained. V, J and clone size were drawn from that table, and D and trimming were deduced from the DNA. The sample table holds around 1.1 million clones, of which approximately 80% were seen once. 0.89% of the sample rests with the top ten.

A distance of 11 bases separates the germline ends of V and J, which lose 3 bases and 0 bases respectively. From a lookup of the germline V gene (reference sequence), CDR1 and CDR2 are LNHDA and SQIVND. Measured from the cysteine to the phenylalanine, the CDR3 is 15 residues long. Only the CDR3 region is kept as DNA, spanning 45 bases read in frame from base 1. Broad study findings and their caveats: Rarefaction of sorted-subset datasets indicated incomplete sequencing despite the large sequencing depth. Because the study included only a small number of donors, the genetic and exposure-history diversity represented was limited. Across a handful of donors, roughly 5.1% of naive CD4, around 3.5% of naive CD8, 2.3% of memory CD4, and under 0.45% of memory CD8 clonotypes were shared. Clonotypes shared by all four sorted-subset donors showed higher generation probabilities than non-shared clonotypes. Pairwise subsampling led to the expectation that sequencing depth would affect the degree of clonotype sharing among donors. Sampling was restricted to blood, and TCR repertoires in tissue are likely to differ from TCR repertoires in blood. Naive subsets generally had larger estimated clonotype richness than memory subsets.

Donors were healthy HIV-negative adults with no recently reported acute infections or vaccinations. Only Caucasian adults living in Nashville, Tennessee, USA were represented among the donors. CD4+ T cells were enriched by magnetic negative selection; naive cells were then positively selected on CD45RA, and the negative fraction formed the memory subset. Blood was obtained by leukapheresis, after which PBMCs were separated by Ficoll-Histopaque density gradient centrifugation and cryopreserved in liquid nitrogen vapor phase. Analytical flow cytometry was used to check the purity and quantity of every magnetically sorted T cell population. From each sorted fraction, genomic DNA was isolated and quantified by UV absorbance on a Nanodrop 2000c. Concerning this clone itself: This clone's antigen is unknown. No base quality information exists; no much larger clone differs at one position.

This sequence uses TRBV19 and TRBJ1-2; TRBD1 is a possible D gene, resting on 6 matching bases. Sequencing was performed on memory CD4+ T cells from PBMCs. What the cell subset or site label conveys for this sample: CD45RA-negative fraction. The sequence was collected from a man aged 18 to 29 in good health. Some clones in this sample may be carry-over from other donors' samples. Here is the DNA: TGTGCCAGTAGTATCGGGACATCCACTAACTATGGCTACACCTTC. This sequence encodes CASSIGTSTNYGYTF.